A single sample is the source of the 8 T cell receptor beta chains below, sequenced in a study of shared clonotypes between healthy human individuals (dated by TCRdb to the early 2020s). The library came from the immunoSEQ multiplex PCR assay. TCRdb took this table from immuneACCESS and kept in-frame rearrangements with V and J called. Such tables lack part of the clones; where checked against another copy, unresolved V genes explain under half of the gap, and the rest is unexplained. A total of around 720,000 clones appear in this sample, approximately 73% of them only once. The leading ten clones occupy 1.5% to 2% of the sample. Sequencing used memory CD4+ T cells sorted from blood. The cell subset or site label on this specimen signifies: CD45RA-negative fraction. Every receptor here comes from a woman under 40 in good health.

The rearrangement links TRBV6-1 to TRBJ2-5, with a weak D call TRBD2 (5 bases). From germline, CDR1 is MNHNS and CDR2 SASEGT. Trimming left V 2 bases short and J 10 bases short, with 17 bases between. The CDR3 contains 14 residues. CDR3 in DNA: TGTGCCAGCAGTGAACTTAGGCGGGTCCTGGACCAGTACTTC. It encodes CASSELRRVLDQYF.

The rearrangement links TRBV5-4 to TRBJ2-7, with D unresolved. Looked up from germline, CDR1 is SGHNT and CDR2 is YYREEE (reference sequence). V lost 2 bases to trimming and J lost 2 bases, with 26 bases between them. The CDR3 is 19 residues long. CDR3 region: CASSFCYPVDYSSPYEQYF. The CDR3 region has the DNA TGTGCCAGCAGCTTCTGTTACCCAGTCGATTACTCATCGCCCTACGAGCAGTACTTC.

The CDR3 loop reads CASSFAWEVSKNIQYF. CDR3 bases: TGTGCCAGCAGTTTTGCCTGGGAGGTCTCCAAAAACATTCAGTACTTC. This chain connects TRBV28 to TRBJ2-4, with D perhaps matching TRBD2 (6 bases). CDR1 and CDR2 from the germline V gene are MDHEN and SYDVKM. The CDR3 has 16 residues. Trimming removed 3 bases from V and 2 bases from J, with 14 bases in between. Full variable domain (remainder filled in from reference TRBV28 and TRBJ2-4): DVKVTQSSRYLVKRTGEKVFLECVQDMDHENMFWYRQDPGLGLRLIYFSYDVKMKEKGDIPEGYSVSREKKERFSLILESASTNQTSMYLCASSFAWEVSKNIQYFGAGTRLSVL.

V is TRBV7-2 and J is TRBJ2-7, with D possibly TRBD2 on 6 matching bases. The CDR3 sequence is 15 residues long. V lost 5 bases and J 4 bases, leaving 18 bases between the germline ends. Per the germline V gene, CDR1 is SGHTA and CDR2 is FQGNSA. CDR3 nucleotides: TGTGCCAGCAGCCCGGGGGACGGGGGATTTTACGAGCAGTACTTC. Its translation: CASSPGDGGFYEQYF.

The rearrangement links TRBV4-2 to TRBJ1-2; D is uncertain. Between the trimmed V and J ends, which lost 0 bases and 4 bases, there was a span of 12 bases. The CDR3 extends over 15 amino acids. Germline CDR1 LGHNA, CDR2 YNFKEQ. The CDR3 spells CASSQDTGFGYGYTF. CDR3 nucleotides: TGTGCCAGCAGCCAAGATACGGGTTTCGGCTATGGCTACACCTTC.

Here the CDR3 DNA reads TGTGCCAGCAGTTTAAATCAGGACACTGAAGCTTTCTTT. This translates into CASSLNQDTEAFF. The rearrangement joins TRBV28 to TRBJ1-1, with D unresolved. The CDR3 is made up of 13 amino acids. The germline V gene has CDR1 MDHEN and CDR2 SYDVKM. Trimming pared 2 bases from V and 3 bases from J, leaving 7 bases between.

This chain uses TRBV5-5 with TRBJ1-4, with TRBD1 matching 7 bases. Germline V lookup: CDR1 SGHKS, CDR2 YYEKEE (reference sequence). This CDR3 region has 14 residues. V was clipped by 1 base and J by 8 bases; unmatched bases: 5. The DNA of the CDR3 is TGTGCCAGCAGCTTGACAGGGGAGAGCGAAAAACTGTTTTTT. Translated: CASSLTGESEKLFF. Full variable domain (remainder filled in from reference TRBV5-5 and TRBJ1-4): DAGVTQSPTHLIKTRGQQVTLRCSPISGHKSVSWYQQVLGQGPQFIFQYYEKEERGRGNFPDRFSARQFPNYSSELNVNALLLGDSALYLCASSLTGESEKLFFGSGTQLSVL.

The chain couples TRBV5-1 to TRBJ1-1; perhaps TRBD1 as D (5 bases). V lost 3 bases and J lost 1, with 7 bases in between. The CDR3 sequence is 13 residues long. Germline lookup yields CDR1 SGHRS and CDR2 YFSETQ. This CDR3 is CASSSTANTEAFF. The DNA for the CDR3 is TGCGCCAGCAGCTCGACAGCGAACACTGAAGCTTTCTTT.